The text below deals with one TCR beta chain. This clonotype was detected many times. The antigen it recognizes is unknown. Base-call qualities are not available, and no considerably larger clone is one nucleotide away. This sample was included in a study of T cells after yellow fever vaccination (dated by TCRdb to between 2019 and 2020). With regard to the full study: The SMART-Seq v4 Ultra Low Input RNA kit was used to prepare libraries from fractions with low cell numbers. To follow T-cell clones before and after primary and booster YFV17D yellow fever vaccination, bulk TCR alpha and beta repertoires were sequenced over time. Two healthy male donors, one aged 18 to 30 and one aged 30 to 40 years, were included in the cohort. Blood samples were taken at several timepoints before and after primary and secondary immunization, and bulk PBMC replicates and cell subsets were isolated. The paper as a whole reports these results and caveats: Because abundant contaminating clonotypes from the bulk population could be contained in FACS-sorted repertoires, computational filtering was required. Only two donors were included in the study, so the extent to which the findings can be generalized is limited. A small fraction of clonotypes showed up in both the CD4 and CD8 compartments, probably as a result of convergent recombination. Compared with the primary T-cell response, the secondary T-cell response was weaker but faster, peaking on day 5 rather than day 15. After the booster, most clones that had expanded after primary vaccination were detected again (nearly 97% of CD4 and 88% of CD8), suggesting broad maintenance of memory.

Taken from cysteine to phenylalanine, the CDR3 has 16 residues. Just CDR3 DNA is preserved here, 48 bases in frame from base 1. V is shortened by 0 bases, J by 4 bases, and the region joining them spans 16 bases. CDR1 and CDR2 are drawn from the germline V gene: SGHDT, YYEEEE. Sequenced on an Illumina NovaSeq 6000. Synthesis of TCR cDNA relied on 5'RACE template switching, a step that introduced a universal primer site along with unique molecular identifiers. Priming for cDNA synthesis came from both the TCR alpha and TCR beta constant segments. Library amplification involved two PCR steps, and the second step added sample barcodes and sequencing adapters. Sequencing of libraries was performed on Illumina HiSeq 2500 (2x100 bp) or NovaSeq (2x150 bp). In the source study's methods: Demultiplexing of reads and collapsing into UMI consensus sequences were performed with MIGEC, and V(D)J alignment was carried out with MiXCR. Clonotypes responding to the vaccine were identified with edgeR on replicate PBMC samples, with the criteria of FDR below 0.01 and a log2 fold change above 5 up to day 15. Bulk clonotypes were assigned CD4 or CD8 identity according to which sequenced CD4 or CD8 repertoire held them at higher abundance. TCRdb applied fastp at Q25 and MiXCR to the public reads, then kept only in-frame beta chains. Rows are combined by CDR3 protein, so each entry shows the most common genes and DNA. The V and J calls follow TCRdb's processing rather than the paper's. The sample records some 260,000 distinct CDR3 sequences, roughly 5% of which are singletons. Jointly, the top ten make up 2.5% to 4% of the sample.

Taken with the paper, the label for treatment or condition translates to: live attenuated yellow fever vaccine strain. A standard Ficoll-Paque protocol was used to isolate PBMCs from peripheral blood. Dynabeads CD4 and CD8 positive selection kits were used to isolate the CD4 and CD8 T-cell fractions. TriZol was used to extract RNA from bulk PBMCs, from CD4 and CD8 fractions, and from dextramer-positive and dextramer-negative fractions. In this chain, TRBV5-6 is recombined with TRBJ2-5; a weak D assignment points to TRBD2 (5 bases agree). The sample consisted of CD4+ T cells sorted from PBMCs, taken on the day of the yellow fever booster vaccination. This TCR was recovered from a man aged 18 to 35 who received the YFV17D yellow fever vaccine. The CDR3 in this case is CASSLGLPRRTETQYF. The DNA reads TGTGCCAGCAGCTTGGGACTACCCAGGAGAACAGAGACCCAGTACTTC.